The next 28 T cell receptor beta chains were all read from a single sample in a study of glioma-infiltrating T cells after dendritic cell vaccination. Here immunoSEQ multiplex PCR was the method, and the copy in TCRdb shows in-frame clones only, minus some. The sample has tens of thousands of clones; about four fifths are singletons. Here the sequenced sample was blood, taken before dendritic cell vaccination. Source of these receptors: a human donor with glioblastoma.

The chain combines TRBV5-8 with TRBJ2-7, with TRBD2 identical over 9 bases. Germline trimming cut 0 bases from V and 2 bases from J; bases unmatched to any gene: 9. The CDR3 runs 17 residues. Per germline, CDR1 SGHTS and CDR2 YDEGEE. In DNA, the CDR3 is TGTGCCAGCAGCTTGGGATTTGGGACTAGCAGTACCTACGAGCAGTACTTC. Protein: CASSLGFGTSSTYEQYF.

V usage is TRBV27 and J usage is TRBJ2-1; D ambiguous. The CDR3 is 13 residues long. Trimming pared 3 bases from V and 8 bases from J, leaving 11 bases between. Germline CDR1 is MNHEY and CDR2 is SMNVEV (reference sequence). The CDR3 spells CASSFGLIDEQFF. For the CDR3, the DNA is TGTGCCAGCAGTTTTGGGCTTATCGATGAGCAGTTCTTC.

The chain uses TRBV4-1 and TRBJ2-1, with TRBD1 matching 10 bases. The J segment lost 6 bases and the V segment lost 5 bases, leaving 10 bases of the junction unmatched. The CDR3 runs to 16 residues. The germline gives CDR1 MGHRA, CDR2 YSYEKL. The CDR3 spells CASSWARDRGSNEQFF. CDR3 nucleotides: TGCGCCAGCAGCTGGGCCCGGGACAGGGGATCCAATGAGCAGTTCTTC.

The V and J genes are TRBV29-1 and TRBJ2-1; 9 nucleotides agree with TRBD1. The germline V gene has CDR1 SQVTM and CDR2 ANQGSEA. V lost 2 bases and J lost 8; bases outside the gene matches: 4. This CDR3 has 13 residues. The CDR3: CSVEPQGADEQFF. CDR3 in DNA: TGCAGCGTTGAACCACAGGGGGCGGATGAGCAGTTCTTC.

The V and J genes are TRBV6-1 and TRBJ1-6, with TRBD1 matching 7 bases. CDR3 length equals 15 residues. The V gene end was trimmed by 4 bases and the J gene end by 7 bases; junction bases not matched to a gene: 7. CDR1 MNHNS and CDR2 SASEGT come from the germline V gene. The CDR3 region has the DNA TGTGCCAGCAGTGCCCGACAGGGCGGGAATTCACCCCTCCACTTT. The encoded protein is CASSARQGGNSPLHF.

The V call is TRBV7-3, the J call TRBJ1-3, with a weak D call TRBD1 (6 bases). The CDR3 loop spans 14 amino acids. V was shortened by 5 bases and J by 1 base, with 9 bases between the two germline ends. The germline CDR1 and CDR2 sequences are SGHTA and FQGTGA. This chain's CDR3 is CASSPTGSGNTIYF. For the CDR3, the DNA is TGTGCCAGCAGCCCCACAGGGTCTGGAAACACCATATATTTT.

Written as DNA, the CDR3 is TGTGCCAGCAGCCGGGTGGGGACTCGAGGAGAGCAGTTCTTC. This sequence encodes CASSRVGTRGEQFF. The V gene is TRBV5-6, the J gene TRBJ2-1, with D perhaps TRBD2 (6 bases). The CDR3 length is 14 residues. Germline CDR1 SGHDT, CDR2 YYEEEE. V was cut by 4 bases and J by 10 bases, with 18 bases left in between.

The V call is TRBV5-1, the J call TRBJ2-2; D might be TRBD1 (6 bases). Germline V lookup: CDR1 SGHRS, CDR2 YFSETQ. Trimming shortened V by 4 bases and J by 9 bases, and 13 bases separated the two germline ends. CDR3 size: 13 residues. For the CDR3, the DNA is TGCGCCAGCAGCCAACAGGGTCAGCGGGAGCTGTTTTTT. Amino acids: CASSQQGQRELFF.

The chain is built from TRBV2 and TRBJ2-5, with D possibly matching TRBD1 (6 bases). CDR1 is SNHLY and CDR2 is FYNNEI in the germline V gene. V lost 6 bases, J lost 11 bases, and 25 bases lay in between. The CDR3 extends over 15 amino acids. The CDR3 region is CASRPRGGSFGEQYF. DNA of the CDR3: TGTGCCAGCAGACCCCGAGGGGGTAGTTTCGGAGAGCAGTACTTC.

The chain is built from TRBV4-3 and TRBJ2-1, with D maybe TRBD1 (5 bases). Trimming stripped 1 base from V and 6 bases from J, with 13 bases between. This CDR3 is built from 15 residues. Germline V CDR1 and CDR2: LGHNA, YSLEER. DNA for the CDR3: TGCGCCAGCAGCCAAGCTAGGGGCCCCTCCAATGAGCAGTTCTTC. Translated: CASSQARGPSNEQFF.

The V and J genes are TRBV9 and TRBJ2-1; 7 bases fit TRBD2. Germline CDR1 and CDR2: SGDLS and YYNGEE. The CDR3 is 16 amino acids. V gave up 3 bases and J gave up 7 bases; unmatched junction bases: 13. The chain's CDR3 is CASSEGGRDLGNEQFF. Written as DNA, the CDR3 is TGTGCCAGCAGCGAGGGAGGGCGAGATCTTGGTAATGAGCAGTTCTTC.

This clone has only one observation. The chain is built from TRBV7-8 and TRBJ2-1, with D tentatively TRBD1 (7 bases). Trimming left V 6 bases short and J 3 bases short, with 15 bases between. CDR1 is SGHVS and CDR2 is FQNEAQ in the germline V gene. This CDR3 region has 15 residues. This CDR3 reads CASSPDQGGYNEQFF. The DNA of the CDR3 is TGTGCCAGCAGTCCGGATCAGGGGGGCTACAATGAGCAGTTCTTC.

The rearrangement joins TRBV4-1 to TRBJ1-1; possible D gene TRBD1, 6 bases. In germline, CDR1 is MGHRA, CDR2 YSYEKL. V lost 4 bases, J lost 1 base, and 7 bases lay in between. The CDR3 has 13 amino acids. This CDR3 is CASSRGGNTEAFF. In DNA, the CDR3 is TGCGCCAGCAGCCGAGGGGGGAACACTGAAGCTTTCTTT.

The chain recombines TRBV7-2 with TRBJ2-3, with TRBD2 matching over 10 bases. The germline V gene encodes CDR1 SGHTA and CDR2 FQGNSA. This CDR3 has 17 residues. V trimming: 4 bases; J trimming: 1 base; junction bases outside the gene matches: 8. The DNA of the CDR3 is TGTGCCAGCAGCTCGACCGGGACTAGCGTTGGCACAGATACGCAGTATTTT. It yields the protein CASSSTGTSVGTDTQYF.

CDR3 residues: CSVEEQLGDIQYF. The CDR3 nucleotides read TGCAGCGTTGAAGAGCAACTCGGGGACATTCAGTACTTC. V gene TRBV29-1 combines with J gene TRBJ2-4; D perhaps matches TRBD2 (5 bases). In germline, CDR1 is SQVTM, CDR2 ANQGSEA. Trimming stripped 0 bases from V and 8 bases from J, with 11 bases between. CDR3 size: 13 residues.

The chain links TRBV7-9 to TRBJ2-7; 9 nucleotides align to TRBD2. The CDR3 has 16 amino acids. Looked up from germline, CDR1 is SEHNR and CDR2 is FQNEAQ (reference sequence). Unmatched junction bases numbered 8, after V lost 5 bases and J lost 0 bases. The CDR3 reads CASSPPSGVASYEQYF. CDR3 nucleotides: TGTGCCAGCAGCCCGCCTAGCGGGGTAGCCTCCTACGAGCAGTACTTC.

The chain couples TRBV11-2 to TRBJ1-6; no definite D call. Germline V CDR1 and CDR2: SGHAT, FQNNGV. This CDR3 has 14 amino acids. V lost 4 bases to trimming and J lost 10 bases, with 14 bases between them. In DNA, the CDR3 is TGTGCCAGCAGCTATACTCAACCCAACTCACCCCTCCACTTT. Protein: CASSYTQPNSPLHF.

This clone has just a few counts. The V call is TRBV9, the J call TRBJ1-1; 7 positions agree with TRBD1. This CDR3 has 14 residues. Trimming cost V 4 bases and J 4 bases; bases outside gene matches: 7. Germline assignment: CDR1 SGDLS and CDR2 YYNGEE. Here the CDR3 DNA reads TGTGCCAGCAGCCAACCGGGACAGAGCACTGAAGCTTTCTTT. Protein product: CASSQPGQSTEAFF.

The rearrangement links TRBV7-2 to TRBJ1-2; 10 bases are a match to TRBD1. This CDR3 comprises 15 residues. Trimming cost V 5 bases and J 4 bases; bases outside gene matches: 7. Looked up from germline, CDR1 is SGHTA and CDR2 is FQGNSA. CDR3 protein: CASSRGTGEGYGYTF. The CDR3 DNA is TGTGCCAGCAGCAGGGGGACAGGGGAGGGCTATGGCTACACCTTC.

CDR3 DNA sequence: TGTGCCAGCAGCTTAGACCAGGGACAGGCTGGAAACACCATATATTTT. It specifies CASSLDQGQAGNTIYF. V usage is TRBV7-2 and J usage is TRBJ1-3, with 8 bases that match TRBD1. CDR3 size: 16 residues. Germline loops: CDR1 SGHTA, CDR2 FQGNSA. The V gene end was trimmed by 1 base and the J gene end by 2 bases; junction bases not matched to a gene: 4.

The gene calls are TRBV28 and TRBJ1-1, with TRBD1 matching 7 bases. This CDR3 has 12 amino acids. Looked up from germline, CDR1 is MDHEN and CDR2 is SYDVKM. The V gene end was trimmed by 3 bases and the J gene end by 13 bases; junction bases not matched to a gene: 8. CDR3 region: CASSFYRGLVFF. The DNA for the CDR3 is TGTGCCAGCAGTTTTTACAGGGGATTAGTTTTCTTT.

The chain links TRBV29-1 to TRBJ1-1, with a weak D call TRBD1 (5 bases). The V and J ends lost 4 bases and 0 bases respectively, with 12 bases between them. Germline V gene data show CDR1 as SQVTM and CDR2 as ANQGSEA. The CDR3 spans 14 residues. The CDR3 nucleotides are TGCAGCGTTGTTAAGTACAGGATGAACACTGAAGCTTTCTTT. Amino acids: CSVVKYRMNTEAFF.

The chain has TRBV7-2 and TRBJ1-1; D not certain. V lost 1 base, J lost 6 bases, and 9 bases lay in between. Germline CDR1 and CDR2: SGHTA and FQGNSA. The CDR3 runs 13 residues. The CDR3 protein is CASSLDGGSEAFF. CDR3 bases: TGTGCCAGCAGCTTAGATGGCGGATCTGAAGCTTTCTTT. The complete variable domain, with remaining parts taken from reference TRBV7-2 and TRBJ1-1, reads GAGVSQSPSNKVTEKGKDVELRCDPISGHTALYWYRQSLGQGLEFLIYFQGNSAPDKSGLPSDRFSAERTGGSVSTLTIQRTQQEDSAVYLCASSLDGGSEAFFGQGTRLTVV.

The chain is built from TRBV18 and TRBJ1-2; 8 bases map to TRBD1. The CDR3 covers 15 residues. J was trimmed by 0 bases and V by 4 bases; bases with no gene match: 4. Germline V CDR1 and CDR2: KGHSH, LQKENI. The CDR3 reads CASSQGQEANYGYTF. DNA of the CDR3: TGTGCCAGCTCACAGGGACAGGAGGCTAACTATGGCTACACCTTC. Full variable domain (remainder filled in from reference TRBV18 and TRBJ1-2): NAGVMQNPRHLVRRRGQEARLRCSPMKGHSHVYWYRQLPEEGLKFMVYLQKENIIDESGMPKERFSAEFPKEGPSILRIQQVVRGDSAAYFCASSQGQEANYGYTFGSGTRLTVV.

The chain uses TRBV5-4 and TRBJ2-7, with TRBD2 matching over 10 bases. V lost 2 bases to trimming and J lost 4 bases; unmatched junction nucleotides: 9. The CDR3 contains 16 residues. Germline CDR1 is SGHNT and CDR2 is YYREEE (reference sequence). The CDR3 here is CASSLASGGLRYEQYF. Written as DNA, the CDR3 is TGTGCCAGCAGCTTAGCTAGCGGGGGTCTGAGATACGAGCAGTACTTC.

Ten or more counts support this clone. The CDR3 loop is CASSFNRGNSPLHF. CDR3 sequence (DNA): TGTGCCAGCAGCTTTAACAGGGGAAATTCACCCCTCCACTTT. V usage is TRBV5-4 and J usage is TRBJ1-6; 7 positions agree with TRBD1. The CDR3 consists of 14 residues. Per germline, CDR1 SGHNT and CDR2 YYREEE (reference sequence). Unmatched junction bases numbered 3, after V lost 2 bases and J lost 7 bases.

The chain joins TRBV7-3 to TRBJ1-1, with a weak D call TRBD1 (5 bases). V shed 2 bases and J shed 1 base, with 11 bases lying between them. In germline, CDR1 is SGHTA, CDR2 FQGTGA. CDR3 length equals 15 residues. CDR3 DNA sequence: TGTGCCAGCAGCTTAGCGGGGGGGAGGAACACTGAAGCTTTCTTT. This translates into CASSLAGGRNTEAFF.

The CDR3 sequence is CASGLGPGSGNTIYF. Here the CDR3 DNA reads TGTGCTAGTGGTTTGGGGCCCGGGAGTGGAAACACCATATATTTT. V gene TRBV12-5 combines with J gene TRBJ1-3; D is unresolved. Germline V CDR1 and CDR2: LGHNT, FRNRAP. The CDR3 totals 15 residues. Trimming took off 1 base at V and 3 bases at J, with 10 bases between the two ends.